These 28 T cell receptor beta chains came from one sample sequenced in a study of blood T cell repertoires in COVID-19. Profiled with immunoSEQ multiplex PCR; TCRdb holds only in-frame clones, not every one. The sample has roughly 210,000 clones; 80% to 85% are singletons. Material for sequencing was peripheral blood. The receptors were gathered from an elderly woman with COVID-19, enrolled during active disease.

This clone was recorded once. The chain employs TRBV7-2 and TRBJ2-1, with TRBD1 identical over 8 bases. CDR3 length: 15 amino acids. Germline CDR1 is SGHTA and CDR2 is FQGNSA. The ends lost 8 bases at V and 7 bases at J; junction bases unmatched: 13. CDR3 in amino acids: CASSASGRGRNEQFF. The DNA of the CDR3 is TGTGCCAGCTCCGCGTCGGGCAGGGGGCGGAATGAGCAGTTCTTC.

The V call is TRBV30, the J call TRBJ1-5; D is possibly TRBD1 (5 bases). CDR1 GTSNPN and CDR2 SVGIG come from the germline V gene (reference sequence). This CDR3 is 14 amino acids long. Trimming cost V 0 bases and J 7 bases, with 13 bases left between them. Written as DNA, the CDR3 is TGTGCCTGGAGTGTACAAGGGGCTCAACAGCCCCAGCATTTT. This encodes CAWSVQGAQQPQHF. The whole variable domain, filled in from reference TRBV30 and TRBJ1-5, reads SQTIHQWPATLVQPVGSPLSLECTVEGTSNPNLYWYRQAAGRGLQLLFYSVGIGQISSEVPQNLSASRPQDRQFILSSKKLLLSDSGFYLCAWSVQGAQQPQHFGDGTRLSIL.

This clone showed up just a few times. The chain is built from TRBV4-2 and TRBJ1-5; D might be TRBD1 (5 bases). The CDR3 contains 15 residues. The germline gives CDR1 LGHNA, CDR2 YNFKEQ. Trimming stripped 0 bases from V and 5 bases from J, with 11 bases between. The CDR3 spells CASSQEGAGHQPQHF. The CDR3 DNA follows: TGTGCCAGCAGCCAAGAAGGGGCAGGGCATCAGCCCCAGCATTTT.

The gene calls are TRBV20-1 and TRBJ2-7; perhaps TRBD2 as D (6 bases). Trimming took 3 bases from V and 7 from J, leaving 22 bases between them. CDR3 size: 15 residues. The germline CDR1 and CDR2 sequences are DFQATT and SNEGSKA (reference sequence). In DNA form, the CDR3 reads TGCAGTGCTAGTCGGGAGCGGGCCATACGGGGAGAGCAGTACTTC. This codes for CSASRERAIRGEQYF.

V and J are TRBV6-6 and TRBJ1-2; TRBD1 agrees at 7 bases. The CDR3 consists of 15 residues. The germline V gene has CDR1 MNHNY and CDR2 SVGAGI (reference sequence). The V segment lost 6 bases and the J segment 4 bases; nucleotides outside the gene matches: 11. The CDR3 here is CASSRTTGDGYGYTF. The CDR3 DNA reads as TGTGCCAGCAGCCGCACCACAGGGGACGGCTATGGCTACACCTTC.

This clone was found a few times. The J gene is TRBJ1-2, the V gene TRBV19, with 9 positions matching TRBD1. The germline CDR1 and CDR2 sequences are LNHDA and SQIVND (reference sequence). The CDR3 extends over 12 amino acids. V trimming: 6 bases; J trimming: 7 bases; junction bases outside the gene matches: 3. CDR3 bases: TGTGCCAGTAGCTGGACAGGGGCTGGCTACACCTTC. Amino acid sequence: CASSWTGAGYTF.

The chain combines TRBV7-2 with TRBJ2-3; possibly TRBD2 for D (7 bases). The germline CDR1 and CDR2 sequences are SGHTA and FQGNSA. CDR3 length: 14 amino acids. The V and J ends lost 0 bases and 6 bases respectively, with 10 bases between them. The CDR3 loop reads CASSLAGGLDTQYF. The CDR3 region has the DNA TGTGCCAGCAGCTTAGCGGGGGGGCTGGATACGCAGTATTTT.

This clone was counted at least ten times. The chain uses TRBV28 and TRBJ2-7, with a possible D match to TRBD2 (6 bases). CDR1 is MDHEN, CDR2 SYDVKM, per germline. CDR3 length: 15 amino acids. The germline V and J ends were trimmed by 5 bases and 1 base, with 15 bases remaining between them. The CDR3 sequence: CASSPIGGRSYEQYF. DNA for the CDR3: TGTGCCAGCAGTCCAATCGGGGGAAGATCCTACGAGCAGTACTTC.

As concerns this clone: One end of the junction is discordant with germline, which a read error may explain. The chain combines TRBV4-1 with TRBJ2-2, with D possibly TRBD1 on 6 matching bases. CDR1 and CDR2 (germline): MGHRA, YSYEKL. CDR3 size: 15 residues. CDR3 sequence: CASSQTQGNAGELFF. CDR3 nucleotides: TGCGCCAGCAGCCAAACCCAGGGGAACGCCGGGGAGCTGTTTTTT.

This rearrangement joins TRBV7-2 to TRBJ2-1, with TRBD1 matching over 8 bases. Germline V CDR1 and CDR2: SGHTA, FQGNSA. Trimming at V came to 0 bases and at J to 4 bases, leaving 5 bases not matched to a gene. CDR3 length: 16 residues. CDR3 nucleotides: TGTGCCAGCAGCTTAGCCTCGGACAGGGAATACAATGAGCAGTTCTTC. Translated: CASSLASDREYNEQFF.

The J gene is TRBJ1-2, the V gene TRBV13, with TRBD1 identical over 9 bases. J was trimmed by 2 bases and V by 4 bases; bases with no gene match: 5. Germline V gene lookup returns CDR1 PRHDT and CDR2 FYEKMQ (reference sequence). The CDR3 covers 15 residues. Written as DNA, the CDR3 is TGTGCCAGCAGCTGGGGGACAGGGACGAACTATGGCTACACCTTC. Translation gives CASSWGTGTNYGYTF.

The chain combines TRBV9 with TRBJ1-1; D is perhaps TRBD1 (6 bases). V was cut by 7 bases and J by 9 bases, with 19 bases left in between. CDR3 length: 13 residues. From germline, CDR1 is SGDLS and CDR2 YYNGEE. The chain's CDR3 is CASSRGGDRKAFF. The CDR3 region has the DNA TGTGCCAGCTCCAGGGGAGGGGATCGCAAAGCTTTCTTT.

The chain combines TRBV15 with TRBJ1-1, with 8 bases aligning to TRBD1. The V gene's germline CDR1 is LNHNV and CDR2 YYDKDF (reference sequence). V shed 0 bases, J shed 11 bases, and the junction held 11 bases outside the gene matches. This CDR3 region has 15 residues. The CDR3, as DNA: TGTGCCACCAGCAGAGACAGTGACGGGACAGGCGCGGCTTTCTTT. Amino acids: CATSRDSDGTGAAFF.

The V call is TRBV7-2, the J call TRBJ2-2; D might be TRBD2 (5 bases). Per germline, CDR1 SGHTA and CDR2 FQGNSA. Trimming pared 5 bases from V and 4 bases from J, leaving 14 bases between. The CDR3 has 15 amino acids. This CDR3 is CASSRSTAGTGELFF. In DNA, the CDR3 is TGTGCCAGCAGCCGTTCAACGGCGGGCACCGGGGAGCTGTTTTTT.

This clone appeared a single time. This sequence joins TRBV7-9 and TRBJ1-5, with D possibly being TRBD1 (5 bases). V shed 0 bases and J shed 4 bases, with 7 bases lying between them. Germline V lookup: CDR1 SEHNR, CDR2 FQNEAQ (reference sequence). This CDR3 is built from 14 residues. For the CDR3, the DNA is TGTGCCAGCAGCTTAGCTCAGGGAAATCAGCCCCAGCATTTT. This sequence encodes CASSLAQGNQPQHF.

Concerning this clone itself: This sample includes further DNA sequences coding for the same CDR3. The CDR3 here is CASSLRATNEKLFF. The CDR3 DNA reads TGCGCCAGCAGCCTGCGGGCAACTAATGAAAAACTGTTTTTT. The genes are TRBV5-1 and TRBJ1-4; D call uncertain. The germline V gene encodes CDR1 SGHRS and CDR2 YFSETQ. Trimming took off 4 bases at V and 0 bases at J, with 7 bases between the two ends. The CDR3 is 14 residues long.

The chain links TRBV18 to TRBJ1-4, with D uncertain. CDR1 and CDR2 (germline): KGHSH, LQKENI. The V gene lost 2 bases and the J gene lost 7 bases, with 8 bases spanning the gap. The CDR3 extends over 13 amino acids. The CDR3 DNA is TGTGCCAGCTCACCAGGACTTGGTGAAAAACTGTTTTTT. It yields the protein CASSPGLGEKLFF.

The chain recombines TRBV11-2 with TRBJ1-6; perhaps TRBD1 as D (5 bases). Germline V gene sequence: CDR1 SGHAT, CDR2 FQNNGV. Trimming cost V 7 bases and J 7 bases, with 11 bases left between them. CDR3 size: 13 residues. The CDR3 DNA reads as TGTGCCAGCACACGTCCAGGGAATTCACCCCTCCACTTT. It specifies CASTRPGNSPLHF.

This chain connects TRBV5-1 to TRBJ2-5, with a tentative D call TRBD2 (5 bases). CDR1 is SGHRS and CDR2 is YFSETQ in the germline V gene. The V end lost 1 base, the J end lost 0 bases, and 7 bases lay between the germline ends. This CDR3 is built from 14 residues. The CDR3 reads CASSLSGDQETQYF. Written as DNA, the CDR3 is TGCGCCAGCAGCTTGAGCGGCGACCAAGAGACCCAGTACTTC.

This chain connects TRBV11-2 to TRBJ1-5; weak D call: TRBD1 (6 bases). The ends were cut back, 5 bases at V and 7 bases at J, with 24 bases in the middle. The CDR3 sequence is 17 residues long. Germline V CDR1 and CDR2: SGHAT, FQNNGV. The DNA of the CDR3 is TGTGCCAGCAGCCCCCAGGCGGGGGGGCGGGGGCAACAGCCCCAGCATTTT. Its translation is CASSPQAGGRGQQPQHF.

Worth noting for this clone: One end of the junction is discordant with germline, which a read error may explain. The gene calls are TRBV28 and TRBJ2-5; D is perhaps TRBD1 (6 bases). CDR1 and CDR2 from the germline V gene are MDHEN and SYDVKM. The length of the CDR3 is 14 residues. The chain's CDR3 is CASSPFSGVEIQYF. CDR3 DNA sequence: TGTGCCAGCAGTCCCTTCTCAGGGGTAGAGATCCAGTACTTC.

The J gene is TRBJ2-1, the V gene TRBV27; 8 bases fit TRBD1. The CDR3 runs to 17 residues. The trim removed 2 bases at V and 2 bases at J, leaving 8 bases unmatched. CDR1 MNHEY and CDR2 SMNVEV come from the germline V gene (reference sequence). The CDR3 bases are TGTGCCAGCAGTTTAAAACAGGGGGTTAACCCCTACAATGAGCAGTTCTTC. It is translated as CASSLKQGVNPYNEQFF.

The chain combines TRBV6-5 with TRBJ1-2; maybe TRBD1 (6 bases). In germline, CDR1 is MNHEY, CDR2 SVGAGI. There are 12 residues in the CDR3. Deletions cut 6 bases from V and 5 bases from J, with 10 bases between. The CDR3 loop is CASRQGYYGYTF. CDR3 coding DNA: TGTGCCAGCAGACAGGGTTATTATGGCTACACCTTC.

CDR3 residues: CASRLAEYTEAFF. CDR3 coding DNA: TGTGCAAGTCGCTTAGCCGAGTACACTGAAGCTTTCTTT. The chain joins TRBV12-2 to TRBJ1-1. TRBV12-2 is designated a pseudogene. CDR3 size: 13 residues.

V gene TRBV3-1 (or the pseudogene TRBV3-2) combines with J gene TRBJ2-1, with TRBD2 matching 10 bases. The J segment lost 5 bases and the V segment lost 4 bases, leaving 11 bases of the junction unmatched. Looked up from germline, CDR1 is LGHDT and CDR2 is YNNKEL (reference sequence). CDR3 length: 17 residues. DNA for the CDR3: TGTGCCAGCAGCCTAGAGTACTTTAGCGGGGGGCACAATGAGCAGTTCTTC. Translating it yields CASSLEYFSGGHNEQFF.

The V and J genes are TRBV7-6 and TRBJ1-4, with a weak D call TRBD1 (5 bases). Trimming cost V 3 bases and J 5 bases, with 16 bases left between them. The CDR3 extends over 16 amino acids. In germline, CDR1 is SGHVS, CDR2 FNYEAQ. This CDR3 is CASSFTGTPGNEKLFF. The CDR3 DNA reads as TGTGCCAGCAGCTTCACCGGGACTCCCGGCAATGAAAAACTGTTTTTT.

This chain uses TRBV18 with TRBJ2-7; the D gene is possibly TRBD2 (5 bases). V lost 6 bases to trimming and J lost 0 bases, with 18 bases between them. The germline CDR1 and CDR2 sequences are KGHSH and LQKENI. The CDR3 has 16 residues. The CDR3 here is CASSSQRTPSSYEQYF. CDR3 in DNA: TGTGCCAGCTCGTCCCAGCGGACGCCAAGCTCCTACGAGCAGTACTTC.

The chain employs TRBV4-3 and TRBJ2-7; maybe TRBD1 (5 bases). V was shortened by 0 bases and J by 6 bases, with 12 bases between the two germline ends. In germline, CDR1 is LGHNA, CDR2 YSLEER. The CDR3 sequence is 14 residues long. DNA for the CDR3: TGCGCCAGCAGCCAAGACAGGGAACGTGGCGAGCAGTACTTC. Translated: CASSQDRERGEQYF.